These 15 T cell receptor beta chains were all obtained from the same sample, sequenced in a study of T-cell memory formation after mild COVID-19. Using its own MiXCR run on the 5' RACE reads, TCRdb lists one record per CDR3 protein. In the table there are under 50,000 distinct CDR3 sequences, less than 9.5% of which are singletons. The sequencing sample was made of PBMCs or a T cell subset sorted from them (not recorded which). Receptors originate from an adult woman who had mild COVID-19 (a few samples of this study predate the infection). Cell type and time point are not known.

V usage is TRBV6-6 and J usage is TRBJ1-2, with a weak D call TRBD1 (5 bases). Germline CDR1 reads MNHNY; CDR2 reads SVGAGI (reference sequence). The CDR3 loop spans 13 amino acids. V gave up 4 bases and J gave up 8 bases, with 14 bases separating them. The CDR3, as DNA: TGTGCCAGCAGTTCTCGGGGAGGGGACGGCTACACCTTC. It yields the protein CASSSRGGDGYTF.

The V gene is TRBV7-9, the J gene TRBJ1-4; D gene unclear. The V and J ends lost 1 base and 6 bases respectively, with 9 bases between them. Germline V gene lookup returns CDR1 SEHNR and CDR2 FQNEAQ (reference sequence). CDR3 length equals 14 residues. CDR3 in amino acids: CASSLVPLDEKLFF. DNA for the CDR3: TGTGCCAGCAGCTTAGTACCCCTTGATGAAAAACTGTTTTTT. Filled out from reference TRBV7-9 and TRBJ1-4, the complete variable domain reads DTGVSQNPRHKITKRGQNVTFRCDPISEHNRLYWYRQTLGQGPEFLTYFQNEAQLEKSRLLSDRFSAERPKGSFSTLEIQRTEQGDSAMYLCASSLVPLDEKLFFGSGTQLSVL.

This clonotype was picked up many times. The V call is TRBV4-2, the J call TRBJ2-5; D uncertain. The CDR3 runs to 12 residues. The V end was cut by 1 base, the J end by 2 bases, with 2 bases between. Germline V lookup: CDR1 LGHNA, CDR2 YNFKEQ. The CDR3 sequence is CASSQAQETQYF. CDR3 sequence (DNA): TGTGCCAGCAGCCAAGCTCAAGAGACCCAGTACTTC.

This clonotype was picked up many times. This chain uses TRBV20-1 with TRBJ2-7; 15 bases are shared with TRBD2. With V trimmed by 5 bases and J by 7 bases, 3 bases remained unmatched. This CDR3 is built from 13 residues. Germline V lookup: CDR1 DFQATT, CDR2 SNEGSKA (reference sequence). CDR3 DNA: TGCAGTGCTTGGGGACTAGCGGGGGGAGAGCAGTACTTC. Its translation: CSAWGLAGGEQYF.

The sample holds a few counts of this clonotype. The chain uses TRBV9 and TRBJ1-1; possibly TRBD1 for D (5 bases). CDR3 length: 13 residues. V lost 0 bases and J lost 4, with 7 bases in between. CDR1 and CDR2 (germline): SGDLS, YYNGEE. CDR3 protein: CASSVVRGTEAFF. Written as DNA, the CDR3 is TGTGCCAGCAGCGTAGTGAGGGGCACTGAAGCTTTCTTT.

This clonotype appeared a few times. The V and J genes are TRBV3-1 and TRBJ1-5, with a possible D match to TRBD1 (5 bases). Looked up from germline, CDR1 is LGHDT and CDR2 is YNNKEL (reference sequence). V was clipped by 0 bases and J by 4 bases, with 7 bases between them. This CDR3 spans 14 amino acids. This CDR3 reads CASSQEGQNQPQHF. Here the CDR3 DNA reads TGTGCCAGCAGCCAAGAGGGGCAGAATCAGCCCCAGCATTTT.

This clonotype turned up a few times. The chain carries TRBV20-1 and TRBJ2-1, with a weak D call TRBD1 (5 bases). The germline CDR1 and CDR2 sequences are DFQATT and SNEGSKA (reference sequence). CDR3 length equals 14 residues. The V gene lost 0 bases and the J gene lost 12 bases, with 18 bases spanning the gap. CDR3 amino acids: CSARDGRRGRAQFF. The CDR3 DNA follows: TGCAGTGCTAGAGATGGCCGGAGAGGCAGGGCGCAGTTCTTC.

This clonotype was picked up many times. V usage is TRBV7-2 and J usage is TRBJ2-3; TRBD2 aligns across 10 bases. This CDR3 is built from 19 residues. The germline gives CDR1 SGHTA, CDR2 FQGNSA. Trimming took 0 bases from V and 0 from J; bases not matched to a gene: 9. The CDR3 is CASSLAPIGLAASTDTQYF. Here the CDR3 DNA reads TGTGCCAGCAGCTTAGCCCCGATCGGACTAGCGGCTAGCACAGATACGCAGTATTTT. Looking up the rest from reference TRBV7-2 and TRBJ2-3 gives the full variable domain: GAGVSQSPSNKVTEKGKDVELRCDPISGHTALYWYRQSLGQGLEFLIYFQGNSAPDKSGLPSDRFSAERTGGSVSTLTIQRTQQEDSAVYLCASSLAPIGLAASTDTQYFGPGTRLTVL.

At least ten counts were recorded for this clonotype. The chain employs TRBV12-3 or TRBV12-4 and TRBJ2-7, with D perhaps matching TRBD2 (5 bases). V shed 3 bases and J shed 0 bases, with 12 bases lying between them. This CDR3 contains 15 residues. CDR3 bases: TGTGCCAGCAGTTTTTCGGGATCAGCCTCCTACGAGCAGTACTTC. Translated, it gives CASSFSGSASYEQYF.

This chain uses TRBV12-3 or TRBV12-4 with TRBJ2-2; 11 bases fit TRBD2. V shed 5 bases and J 3 bases; nucleotides not matched to a gene: 2. This CDR3 spans 15 amino acids. For the CDR3, the DNA is TGTGCCAGCAGTGCGGGACTAGCGGACACCGGGGAGCTGTTTTTT. It codes for CASSAGLADTGELFF.

V gene TRBV7-2 combines with J gene TRBJ2-6; D is perhaps TRBD1 (5 bases). Germline V gives CDR1 SGHTA, CDR2 FQGNSA. Trimming removed 5 bases from V and 0 bases from J, with 8 bases in between. This CDR3 has 15 amino acids. In nucleotides, the CDR3 is TGTGCCAGCAGCCGGACAAGCTCTGGGGCCAACGTCCTGACTTTC. This translates into CASSRTSSGANVLTF.

A few counts support this clonotype. In nucleotides, the CDR3 is TGTGCCAGCAGCTCATTAGGACAGGGAAATTCACCCCTCCACTTT. The encoded protein is CASSSLGQGNSPLHF. This chain connects TRBV7-9 to TRBJ1-6, with 8 positions matching TRBD1. Looked up from germline, CDR1 is SEHNR and CDR2 is FQNEAQ (reference sequence). The V gene end was trimmed by 4 bases and the J gene end by 7 bases; junction bases not matched to a gene: 6. This CDR3 spans 15 amino acids.

V is TRBV12-3 or TRBV12-4 and J is TRBJ2-7, with unresolved D. With 6 bases removed from V and 6 bases from J, the gap between germline ends came to 27 bases. The CDR3 is 17 amino acids. CDR3 in amino acids: CASRPSVRYPREREQYF. The CDR3 region has the DNA TGTGCCAGCAGACCCAGCGTGCGTTATCCCCGTGAACGCGAGCAGTACTTC.

This clonotype was detected ten times or more. The rearrangement joins TRBV6-2 or TRBV6-3 to TRBJ2-7, with no clear D. Germline CDR1 is MNHEY and CDR2 is SVGEGT. V lost 7 bases and J 3 bases, leaving 10 bases between the germline ends. This CDR3 region has 12 residues. CDR3 amino acids: CASTDTRYEQYF. The CDR3 DNA sequence: TGTGCCAGCACTGATACGCGCTACGAGCAGTACTTC.

This clonotype was detected only a few times. CDR3 protein: CAWSVTADYGYTF. In DNA, the CDR3 is TGTGCCTGGAGTGTAACGGCGGACTATGGCTACACCTTC. J is TRBJ1-2 and V is TRBV30; no clear D gene. Deletions cut 0 bases from V and 3 bases from J, with 8 bases between. From germline, CDR1 is GTSNPN and CDR2 SVGIG (reference sequence). The CDR3 contains 13 residues.